This note documents a single T cell receptor beta chain sequence. Antigen specificity is unknown. From germline, CDR1 is MNHEY and CDR2 SVGAGI. There are 16 residues in the CDR3. V lost 2 bases and J 3 bases, leaving 16 bases between the germline ends. The record originates from a study of PD-1 blockade in classical Hodgkin lymphoma. Each patient's relapse followed autologous stem cell transplantation, and brentuximab vedotin exposure varied. The method was immunoSEQ multiplex PCR; TCRdb's version includes in-frame clones alone and lacks a portion of them. The sample has under 30,000 clones; around 69% are singletons. Findings and limits, study-wide: By cycle point C4D1, TCR diversity had risen significantly in CD4+ cells (but not CD8+ cells).

The receptor comes from a human donor with classical Hodgkin lymphoma. The sequencing used peripheral blood mononuclear cells (PBMCs), collected at baseline. The chain uses TRBV6-5 and TRBJ1-2, with D perhaps TRBD1 (6 bases). CDR3 in DNA: TGTGCCAGCAGTTACGCAAACAACAGGGCCCACTATGGCTACACCTTC. Its protein is CASSYANNRAHYGYTF.